Listed below are T cell receptor beta chains from one sample, sequenced in a study of T cell responses to AZD1222 COVID-19 vaccine. This table comes from immunoSEQ multiplex PCR, and its TCRdb copy is limited to in-frame clones, with some not included. Seen here are around 97,000 clones, over 70% observed once, and the top ten hold more than 20%. Material: peripheral blood, obtained on day 0 of AZD1222 vaccination. The receptor set was obtained from an adult in good health. Each CDR3 is given with its conserved first and last residue. Each record gives: V gene, D gene, J gene, clone size, CDR3 protein, CDR3 DNA. D genes are given only for firm matches. Size values are once, few and many counts, or a class for expanded clones, and some rows have none.

>TRBV27|-|TRBJ1-1|-
CASSFGQPNTEAFF
TGTGCCAGCAGTTTCGGACAGCCGAACACTGAAGCTTTCTTT
>TRBV5-4|-|TRBJ1-2|-
CASSLVSGDYGYTF
TGTGCCAGCAGCTTGGTCTCAGGGGACTATGGCTACACCTTC
>TRBV28|-|TRBJ1-6|-
CASSSRPGSSGVLHF
TGTGCCAGCAGTTCGCGACCGGGCTCATCGGGGGTCCTCCACTTT
>TRBV7-6|-|TRBJ1-1|-
CASSSIGTTEAFF
TGTGCCAGCAGCTCTATAGGAACCACTGAAGCTTTCTTT
>TRBV24-1|-|TRBJ2-2|-
CATSDNIRGGELFF
TGTGCCACCAGTGACAATATCAGGGGCGGGGAGCTGTTTTTT
>TRBV29-1|-|TRBJ1-1|-
CSVEGGETEAFF
TGCAGCGTTGAGGGGGGGGAGACTGAAGCTTTCTTT
>TRBV6-5|-|TRBJ2-7|-
CASSYGTPYEQYF
TGTGCCAGCAGTTACGGGACCCCTTACGAGCAGTACTTC
>TRBV19|-|TRBJ1-1|-
CASTNPQATRAFF
TGTGCCAGTACCAACCCGCAGGCAACACGGGCTTTCTTT
>TRBV7-9|-|TRBJ2-7|once
CASSLAGLSSYEQYF
TGTGCCAGCAGCTTAGCAGGACTATCGAGTTACGAGCAGTACTTC
>TRBV4-2|-|TRBJ2-7|few
CASSPSGSGYEQYF
TGTGCCAGCAGCCCGAGCGGTTCGGGTTACGAGCAGTACTTC
>TRBV7-2|TRBD2|TRBJ2-7|-
CASSLGGRAAEQYF
TGTGCCAGCAGCTTAGGCGGGAGGGCCGCCGAGCAGTACTTC
>TRBV19|TRBD1|TRBJ1-2|-
CASSPSTGQGYGYTF
TGTGCCAGTAGTCCATCGACGGGACAGGGATATGGCTACACCTTC
>TRBV28|TRBD2|TRBJ2-7|once
CASRPGLAEVGEQYF
TGTGCCAGCAGACCAGGACTAGCGGAGGTGGGGGAGCAGTACTTC
>TRBV6-5|-|TRBJ1-1|-
CASSYSSDTTEAFF
TGTGCCAGCAGTTACTCGAGCGATACTACTGAAGCTTTCTTT
>TRBV4-3|-|TRBJ2-7|-
CASSHMGSASHEQYF
TGCGCCAGCAGCCACATGGGATCCGCCTCACACGAGCAGTACTTC
>TRBV5-1|TRBD1|TRBJ2-5|-
CASSPGGARETQYF
TGCGCCAGCAGCCCAGGGGGCGCGAGAGAGACCCAGTACTTC
>TRBV28|-|TRBJ2-5|-
CASDRQGGEETQYF
TGTGCCAGTGATAGACAGGGAGGAGAAGAGACCCAGTACTTC
>TRBV5-1|TRBD2|TRBJ2-7|once
CASSAVAGAGEQYF
TGCGCCAGCAGCGCCGTAGCGGGAGCGGGCGAGCAGTACTTC
>TRBV7-2|TRBD2|TRBJ2-7|-
CASSLAMAGASYEQYF
TGTGCCAGCAGCTTAGCGATGGCGGGAGCCTCCTACGAGCAGTACTTC
>TRBV30|-|TRBJ2-1|-
CAWNGGNEQFF
TGTGCCTGGAACGGCGGGAATGAGCAGTTCTTC
>TRBV6-5|-|TRBJ1-1|-
CASTGGRGTEAFF
TGTGCCAGCACTGGGGGACGGGGCACTGAAGCTTTCTTT
>TRBV30|TRBD1|TRBJ1-5|-
CAWSVGGRGTQPQHF
TGTGCCTGGAGTGTAGGGGGCAGGGGTACCCAGCCCCAGCATTTT
>TRBV7-9|TRBD1|TRBJ1-1|-
CASSLRGTGGDPTEAFF
TGTGCCAGCAGCTTAAGAGGGACAGGGGGCGACCCCACTGAAGCTTTCTTT
>TRBV12-3/TRBV12-4|TRBD1|TRBJ1-3|-
CASDRAGNTIYF
TGTGCCAGCGACAGGGCTGGAAACACCATATATTTT
>TRBV11-2|-|TRBJ1-2|-
CASSQETDGYTF
TGTGCCAGCAGTCAGGAGACAGATGGCTACACCTTC
>TRBV5-1|-|TRBJ1-4|-
CASSLGGANEKLFF
TGCGCCAGCAGCTTGGGAGGAGCTAATGAAAAACTGTTTTTT
>TRBV20-1|-|TRBJ2-5|-
CSASLSGTAETQYF
TGCAGTGCTAGTCTTTCCGGGACGGCAGAGACCCAGTACTTC
>TRBV6-5|-|TRBJ1-1|-
CASRRTENTEAFF
TGTGCCAGCAGGCGGACAGAAAACACTGAAGCTTTCTTT
>TRBV27|-|TRBJ2-1|-
CASSTQDSFDEQFF
TGTGCCAGCAGTACCCAGGACAGCTTCGATGAGCAGTTCTTC
>TRBV7-2|-|TRBJ1-5|-
CASSLGQPQPQHF
TGTGCCAGCAGCTTAGGACAGCCTCAGCCCCAGCATTTT
>TRBV15|-|TRBJ2-7|-
CATSRGGGFGQYF
TGTGCCACCAGCAGGGGTGGGGGATTTGGGCAGTACTTC
>TRBV6-2/TRBV6-3|TRBD1|TRBJ1-1|-
CASSYPGTGLLNTEAFF
TGTGCCAGCAGTTACCCCGGGACAGGCCTCTTGAACACTGAAGCTTTCTTT
>TRBV5-1|-|TRBJ1-6|-
CASSSGGGRSPLHF
TGCGCCAGCAGCTCTGGCGGGGGAAGATCACCCCTCCACTTT
>TRBV2|TRBD1|TRBJ1-1|-
CASTWTGLMNTEAFF
TGTGCCAGCACCTGGACAGGTCTTATGAACACTGAAGCTTTCTTT
>TRBV19|-|TRBJ1-5|-
CASRTTGQANQPQHF
TGTGCCAGTAGGACTACGGGGCAGGCCAATCAGCCCCAGCATTTT
>TRBV11-1|-|TRBJ2-1|-
CASSLALARGNEQFF
TGTGCCAGCAGCTTAGCGCTGGCCAGGGGCAATGAGCAGTTCTTC
>TRBV7-9|TRBD2|TRBJ2-5|-
CASSSSGGSVRKTQYF
TGTGCCAGCAGCTCCTCGGGGGGTAGCGTCAGAAAGACCCAGTACTTC
>TRBV7-2|TRBD2|TRBJ2-3|-
CASSSTGGTSGRATDTQYF
TGTGCCAGCAGCTCGACGGGTGGGACTAGCGGGAGGGCCACAGATACGCAGTATTTT
>TRBV30|-|TRBJ1-2|-
CAWSYRYESLRGGARDYGYTF
TGTGCCTGGAGTTACCGTTACGAATCCCTTAGGGGGGGAGCTCGGGACTATGGCTACACCTTC
>TRBV28|TRBD1|TRBJ2-1|-
CASSTGQGLVYEQFF
TGTGCCAGCAGCACCGGACAGGGACTGGTCTATGAGCAGTTCTTC
>TRBV6-6|TRBD1|TRBJ1-5|-
CASSNGQGNQPQHF
TGTGCCAGCAGTAACGGACAGGGCAATCAGCCCCAGCATTTT